A selection of T cell receptor beta chains follows, all from one sample in a study of T cell responses to AZD1222 COVID-19 vaccine. The table came from immunoSEQ multiplex PCR; TCRdb's copy has only in-frame clones and leaves some out. This repertoire shows roughly 120,000 clones, roughly 90% found once; its top ten account for roughly 7%. Sequenced material: peripheral blood, taken 28 days after the second AZD1222 dose. The source of these receptors is an adult who received the AZD1222 COVID-19 vaccine. CDR3s include the opening cysteine and the closing phenylalanine or tryptophan. A D gene is named only where the DNA matches it firmly. A row's size may be missing; if present it is once, few, many or a size class.

clone_size: -; j_call: TRBJ2-7; v_call: TRBV6-6; d_call: TRBD2; cdr3_nt: TGTGCCAGCAGTCAACCCCCAAAGACTAGCGGGAGAGTGAACGAGCAGTACTTC; cdr3_aa: CASSQPPKTSGRVNEQYF
clone_size: -; j_call: TRBJ1-5; v_call: TRBV7-2; d_call: TRBD1; cdr3_nt: TGTGCCAGCAGCTTAGGAGGGACAGGGATGCATCAGCCCCAGCATTTT; cdr3_aa: CASSLGGTGMHQPQHF
clone_size: -; j_call: TRBJ2-2; v_call: TRBV21-1; d_call: -; cdr3_nt: TGTGCCAGCAGCAAAGGATTGGGACGTAAAACCGGGGAGCTGTTTTTT; cdr3_aa: CASSKGLGRKTGELFF
clone_size: -; j_call: TRBJ1-5; v_call: TRBV7-2; d_call: -; cdr3_nt: TGTGCCAGCAGCCCCGACAGCTTCAATCAGCCCCAGCATTTT; cdr3_aa: CASSPDSFNQPQHF
clone_size: once; j_call: TRBJ2-2; v_call: TRBV27; d_call: -; cdr3_nt: TGTGCCAGCAGCACTGGCGGGGAGCTGTTTTTT; cdr3_aa: CASSTGGELFF
clone_size: few; j_call: TRBJ2-7; v_call: TRBV7-2; d_call: -; cdr3_nt: TGTGCCAGCAGCTTAGTCATCGGTCAGGGGAGGGGCGAGCAGTACTTC; cdr3_aa: CASSLVIGQGRGEQYF
clone_size: -; j_call: TRBJ1-5; v_call: TRBV7-8; d_call: TRBD1; cdr3_nt: TGTGCCAGCAGTTCCGGGACAGGGCGGAATCAGCCCCAGCATTTT; cdr3_aa: CASSSGTGRNQPQHF
clone_size: -; j_call: TRBJ2-1; v_call: TRBV5-1; d_call: TRBD2; cdr3_nt: TGCGCCAGCAGCTTGCCTCGGGGACTACCACCCCAGAGGTCCTACAATGAGCAGTTCTTC; cdr3_aa: CASSLPRGLPPQRSYNEQFF
clone_size: -; j_call: TRBJ1-5; v_call: TRBV4-1; d_call: TRBD1; cdr3_nt: TGCGCCAGCAGCCAAGGTCCGGCCAGGGGGTTTGACAATCAGCCCCAGCATTTT; cdr3_aa: CASSQGPARGFDNQPQHF
clone_size: -; j_call: TRBJ1-1; v_call: TRBV4-3; d_call: TRBD1; cdr3_nt: TGCGCCAGCAGCCCATTCCGGGACAGTCCCGAAGCTTTCTTT; cdr3_aa: CASSPFRDSPEAFF
clone_size: -; j_call: TRBJ2-3; v_call: TRBV5-4; d_call: -; cdr3_nt: TGTGCCAGCAGCTTGCGTAGGGCTGCAGATACGCAGTATTTT; cdr3_aa: CASSLRRAADTQYF
clone_size: once; j_call: TRBJ2-1; v_call: TRBV5-4; d_call: -; cdr3_nt: TGTGCCAGCAGCTTGGGGCAGGCGAGCTCCTACAATGAGCAGTTCTTC; cdr3_aa: CASSLGQASSYNEQFF
clone_size: -; j_call: TRBJ1-3; v_call: TRBV30; d_call: -; cdr3_nt: TGTGCCTGGACCTATTGGGCTGGAAACACCATATATTTT; cdr3_aa: CAWTYWAGNTIYF
clone_size: -; j_call: TRBJ2-1; v_call: TRBV19; d_call: TRBD1; cdr3_nt: TGTGCCAGTAGTCCCCGCACAGGGGGAGTTTACGGTGAGCAGTTCTTC; cdr3_aa: CASSPRTGGVYGEQFF
clone_size: once; j_call: TRBJ2-5; v_call: TRBV2; d_call: -; cdr3_nt: TGTGCCAGCAATGAATTGGGGGAAGGGACCCAGTACTTC; cdr3_aa: CASNELGEGTQYF
clone_size: -; j_call: TRBJ1-1; v_call: TRBV10-1; d_call: TRBD1; cdr3_nt: TGCGCCAGAAAAATCATCAGGGGGAAGGCTTTCTTT; cdr3_aa: CARKIIRGKAFF
clone_size: -; j_call: TRBJ1-4; v_call: TRBV2; d_call: TRBD1; cdr3_nt: TGTGCCAGCAGAAGAGGGGGGACAGGACTTACAACTAATGAAAAACTGTTTTTT; cdr3_aa: CASRRGGTGLTTNEKLFF
clone_size: few; j_call: TRBJ1-5; v_call: TRBV18; d_call: TRBD1; cdr3_nt: TGTGCCAGCTCACCAGACAGGGGGAATCAGCCCCAGCATTTT; cdr3_aa: CASSPDRGNQPQHF
clone_size: -; j_call: TRBJ2-7; v_call: TRBV7-8; d_call: -; cdr3_nt: TGTGCCAGCCGCCCCGGCAGGACAGCAGACTACGAGCAGTACTTC; cdr3_aa: CASRPGRTADYEQYF
clone_size: -; j_call: TRBJ1-1; v_call: TRBV19; d_call: -; cdr3_nt: TGTGCCAGTAGTATATGGGGACGATCAGGCTCCCAAGCTTTCTTT; cdr3_aa: CASSIWGRSGSQAFF
clone_size: -; j_call: TRBJ1-6; v_call: TRBV19; d_call: TRBD1; cdr3_nt: TGTGCCAGTAGTACGGGACAGCATAATTCACCCCTCCACTTT; cdr3_aa: CASSTGQHNSPLHF
clone_size: once; j_call: TRBJ2-2; v_call: TRBV4-1; d_call: TRBD2; cdr3_nt: TGCGCCAGCAAAGTAGCGGGAGGGCCGAAGCCCCTAGCCGGGGAGCTGTTTTTT; cdr3_aa: CASKVAGGPKPLAGELFF
clone_size: -; j_call: TRBJ1-2; v_call: TRBV19; d_call: TRBD1; cdr3_nt: TGTGCCAGTATTGATGTGGGACAGCACTATGGCTACACCTTC; cdr3_aa: CASIDVGQHYGYTF
clone_size: -; j_call: TRBJ1-5; v_call: TRBV27; d_call: -; cdr3_nt: TGTGCCAGCAGTTTACTACCCGGCCAGCCCCAGCATTTT; cdr3_aa: CASSLLPGQPQHF
clone_size: -; j_call: TRBJ2-5; v_call: TRBV7-2; d_call: -; cdr3_nt: TGTGCCAGCAGCTTGCTACAAGAGACCCAGTACTTC; cdr3_aa: CASSLLQETQYF
clone_size: -; j_call: TRBJ2-5; v_call: TRBV5-4; d_call: -; cdr3_nt: TGTGCCAGCAGCTTGGGGGAGGCTGTTACCGAGACCCAGTACTTC; cdr3_aa: CASSLGEAVTETQYF
clone_size: -; j_call: TRBJ2-5; v_call: TRBV6-5; d_call: TRBD1; cdr3_nt: TGTGCCAGCAGAGGCAGGGGGTCCCAAGAGACCCAGTACTTC; cdr3_aa: CASRGRGSQETQYF